The 14 T cell receptor beta chains below come from one sample, sequenced in a study of control samples from healthy donors and cancer patients. The method was immunoSEQ multiplex PCR; TCRdb's version includes in-frame clones alone and lacks a portion of them. The table includes roughly 150,000 clones, about 94% detected once. Sequenced material: blood. These TCRs come from a woman aged 30 to 39 in good health.

The J gene is TRBJ1-1, the V gene TRBV7-9; D is undetermined. The CDR3 contains 13 residues. Germline V gene lookup returns CDR1 SEHNR and CDR2 FQNEAQ (reference sequence). Trimming left V 5 bases short and J 1 base short, with 8 bases between. The CDR3 region is CASSPRENTEAFF. CDR3 nucleotide sequence: TGTGCCAGCAGCCCCCGGGAGAACACTGAAGCTTTCTTT.

This chain connects TRBV28 to TRBJ1-5; tentatively, D is TRBD1 (5 bases). The CDR3 spans 14 residues. CDR1 is MDHEN and CDR2 is SYDVKM in the germline V gene. V was clipped by 9 bases and J by 0 bases, with 12 bases between them. CDR3 loop: CASHKGNSNQPQHF. The CDR3 coding sequence is TGTGCCAGTCATAAGGGGAATAGCAATCAGCCCCAGCATTTT.

The chain couples TRBV28 to TRBJ1-6; weak D call: TRBD1 (5 bases). The CDR3 consists of 17 residues. CDR1 and CDR2 from the germline V gene are MDHEN and SYDVKM. V gave up 3 bases and J gave up 0 bases, with 12 bases separating them. The CDR3 loop is CASSLLPTGSYNSPLHF. The CDR3 DNA sequence: TGTGCCAGCAGTTTGCTGCCCACAGGCTCCTATAATTCACCCCTCCACTTT.

The V gene is TRBV5-4, the J gene TRBJ2-6; TRBD2 agrees at 9 bases. The trim removed 0 bases at V and 7 bases at J, leaving 8 bases unmatched. The germline V gene has CDR1 SGHNT and CDR2 YYREEE (reference sequence). CDR3 length: 17 amino acids. The DNA for the CDR3 is TGTGCCAGCAGCTTGGTAATTTCTAGCGGGGACGCCAACGTCCTGACTTTC. Amino acid sequence: CASSLVISSGDANVLTF.

The chain combines TRBV3-1 (or the pseudogene TRBV3-2) with TRBJ2-1; 10 bases are shared with TRBD2. Germline trimming cut 3 bases from V and 6 bases from J; bases unmatched to any gene: 8. The germline CDR1 and CDR2 sequences are LGHDT and YNNKEL (reference sequence). The length of the CDR3 is 16 residues. The CDR3 sequence is CASSQLAGGGRNEQFF. The CDR3 bases are TGTGCCAGCAGCCAGTTAGCGGGAGGAGGCCGCAATGAGCAGTTCTTC.

This rearrangement joins TRBV29-1 to TRBJ1-5; the match to TRBD1 covers 10 bases. Germline values: CDR1 SQVTM, CDR2 ANQGSEA. V shed 7 bases and J 3 bases; nucleotides not matched to a gene: 3. The CDR3 covers 13 residues. CDR3: CSAGTGVNQPQHF. The CDR3, as DNA: TGCAGCGCAGGGACAGGGGTCAATCAGCCCCAGCATTTT.

On this clone: The junction and the germline gene differ at one end; a read error may be behind it. The CDR3 bases are TGCGCCAGCAGCTTACGGACAACCTATGGCCACACCTTC. This translates into CASSLRTTYGHTF. The J gene is TRBJ1-2, the V gene TRBV5-1; D possibly corresponds to TRBD1 (5 bases). This CDR3 is 13 amino acids long. Per germline, CDR1 SGHRS and CDR2 YFSETQ. Supplemented by reference TRBV5-1 and TRBJ1-2, the full variable domain reads KAGVTQTPRYLIKTRGQQVTLSCSPISGHRSVSWYQQTPGQGLQFLFEYFSETQRNKGNFPGRFSGRQFSNSRSEMNVSTLELGDSALYLCASSLRTTYGHTFGSGTRLTVV.

The chain links TRBV2 to TRBJ1-1; 7 bases line up with TRBD1. V lost 3 bases, J lost 1 base, and 2 bases stayed unmatched. Germline CDR1 and CDR2: SNHLY and FYNNEI. The CDR3 spans 14 residues. CDR3: CASSDDRENTEAFF. CDR3 DNA sequence: TGTGCCAGCAGTGATGACAGGGAGAACACTGAAGCTTTCTTT. The full variable domain, its missing parts supplied by reference TRBV2 and TRBJ1-1, is EPEVTQTPSHQVTQMGQEVILRCVPISNHLYFYWYRQILGQKVEFLVSFYNNEISEKSEIFDDQFSVERPDGSNFTLKIRSTKLEDSAMYFCASSDDRENTEAFFGQGTRLTVV.

The gene calls are TRBV12-3 or TRBV12-4 and TRBJ1-5; D unresolved. The CDR3 has 11 residues. V was shortened by 8 bases and J by 3 bases, with 5 bases between the two germline ends. In nucleotides, the CDR3 is TGTGCCAGCGGGAACAATCAGCCCCAGCATTTT. It yields the protein CASGNNQPQHF.

This chain connects TRBV6-5 to TRBJ1-1; TRBD1 might be the D (5 bases). Between the trimmed V and J ends, which lost 6 bases and 2 bases, there was a span of 10 bases. The CDR3 consists of 13 residues. Germline-derived CDR1 and CDR2 are MNHEY and SVGAGI. CDR3 bases: TGTGCCAGCAGGAGGACACATAACACTGAAGCTTTCTTT. Translation: CASRRTHNTEAFF.

This chain joins TRBV4-2 and TRBJ2-6; tentative D call: TRBD2 (5 bases). This CDR3 spans 16 amino acids. Deletions cut 1 base from V and 0 bases from J, with 7 bases between. CDR1 and CDR2 (germline): LGHNA, YNFKEQ. CDR3 nucleotides: TGTGCCAGCAGCCAAGTTGGGAGCTCTGGGGCCAACGTCCTGACTTTC. Residues: CASSQVGSSGANVLTF.

The chain recombines TRBV4-3 with TRBJ2-3; D not certain. Germline V CDR1 and CDR2: LGHNA, YSLEER. The CDR3 has 14 amino acids. The V gene lost 0 bases and the J gene lost 3 bases, with 7 bases spanning the gap. CDR3 amino acids: CASSQDLRTDTQYF. The DNA of the CDR3 is TGCGCCAGCAGCCAAGATCTGCGGACAGATACGCAGTATTTT.

J is TRBJ1-4 and V is TRBV10-3, with D tentatively TRBD1 (5 bases). Trimming stripped 0 bases from V and 6 bases from J, with 11 bases between. The CDR3 length is 15 residues. The germline gives CDR1 ENHRY, CDR2 SYGVKD. CDR3: CAISESGVSDEKLFF. In DNA form, the CDR3 reads TGTGCCATCAGTGAGTCGGGGGTGAGCGATGAAAAACTGTTTTTT.

The gene calls are TRBV6-5 and TRBJ1-1; D ambiguous. Deletions cut 5 bases from V and 0 bases from J, with 10 bases between. The CDR3 totals 14 residues. From germline, CDR1 is MNHEY and CDR2 SVGAGI. The CDR3 reads CASSQITVNTEAFF. The CDR3 region has the DNA TGTGCCAGCAGTCAGATCACCGTGAACACTGAAGCTTTCTTT.